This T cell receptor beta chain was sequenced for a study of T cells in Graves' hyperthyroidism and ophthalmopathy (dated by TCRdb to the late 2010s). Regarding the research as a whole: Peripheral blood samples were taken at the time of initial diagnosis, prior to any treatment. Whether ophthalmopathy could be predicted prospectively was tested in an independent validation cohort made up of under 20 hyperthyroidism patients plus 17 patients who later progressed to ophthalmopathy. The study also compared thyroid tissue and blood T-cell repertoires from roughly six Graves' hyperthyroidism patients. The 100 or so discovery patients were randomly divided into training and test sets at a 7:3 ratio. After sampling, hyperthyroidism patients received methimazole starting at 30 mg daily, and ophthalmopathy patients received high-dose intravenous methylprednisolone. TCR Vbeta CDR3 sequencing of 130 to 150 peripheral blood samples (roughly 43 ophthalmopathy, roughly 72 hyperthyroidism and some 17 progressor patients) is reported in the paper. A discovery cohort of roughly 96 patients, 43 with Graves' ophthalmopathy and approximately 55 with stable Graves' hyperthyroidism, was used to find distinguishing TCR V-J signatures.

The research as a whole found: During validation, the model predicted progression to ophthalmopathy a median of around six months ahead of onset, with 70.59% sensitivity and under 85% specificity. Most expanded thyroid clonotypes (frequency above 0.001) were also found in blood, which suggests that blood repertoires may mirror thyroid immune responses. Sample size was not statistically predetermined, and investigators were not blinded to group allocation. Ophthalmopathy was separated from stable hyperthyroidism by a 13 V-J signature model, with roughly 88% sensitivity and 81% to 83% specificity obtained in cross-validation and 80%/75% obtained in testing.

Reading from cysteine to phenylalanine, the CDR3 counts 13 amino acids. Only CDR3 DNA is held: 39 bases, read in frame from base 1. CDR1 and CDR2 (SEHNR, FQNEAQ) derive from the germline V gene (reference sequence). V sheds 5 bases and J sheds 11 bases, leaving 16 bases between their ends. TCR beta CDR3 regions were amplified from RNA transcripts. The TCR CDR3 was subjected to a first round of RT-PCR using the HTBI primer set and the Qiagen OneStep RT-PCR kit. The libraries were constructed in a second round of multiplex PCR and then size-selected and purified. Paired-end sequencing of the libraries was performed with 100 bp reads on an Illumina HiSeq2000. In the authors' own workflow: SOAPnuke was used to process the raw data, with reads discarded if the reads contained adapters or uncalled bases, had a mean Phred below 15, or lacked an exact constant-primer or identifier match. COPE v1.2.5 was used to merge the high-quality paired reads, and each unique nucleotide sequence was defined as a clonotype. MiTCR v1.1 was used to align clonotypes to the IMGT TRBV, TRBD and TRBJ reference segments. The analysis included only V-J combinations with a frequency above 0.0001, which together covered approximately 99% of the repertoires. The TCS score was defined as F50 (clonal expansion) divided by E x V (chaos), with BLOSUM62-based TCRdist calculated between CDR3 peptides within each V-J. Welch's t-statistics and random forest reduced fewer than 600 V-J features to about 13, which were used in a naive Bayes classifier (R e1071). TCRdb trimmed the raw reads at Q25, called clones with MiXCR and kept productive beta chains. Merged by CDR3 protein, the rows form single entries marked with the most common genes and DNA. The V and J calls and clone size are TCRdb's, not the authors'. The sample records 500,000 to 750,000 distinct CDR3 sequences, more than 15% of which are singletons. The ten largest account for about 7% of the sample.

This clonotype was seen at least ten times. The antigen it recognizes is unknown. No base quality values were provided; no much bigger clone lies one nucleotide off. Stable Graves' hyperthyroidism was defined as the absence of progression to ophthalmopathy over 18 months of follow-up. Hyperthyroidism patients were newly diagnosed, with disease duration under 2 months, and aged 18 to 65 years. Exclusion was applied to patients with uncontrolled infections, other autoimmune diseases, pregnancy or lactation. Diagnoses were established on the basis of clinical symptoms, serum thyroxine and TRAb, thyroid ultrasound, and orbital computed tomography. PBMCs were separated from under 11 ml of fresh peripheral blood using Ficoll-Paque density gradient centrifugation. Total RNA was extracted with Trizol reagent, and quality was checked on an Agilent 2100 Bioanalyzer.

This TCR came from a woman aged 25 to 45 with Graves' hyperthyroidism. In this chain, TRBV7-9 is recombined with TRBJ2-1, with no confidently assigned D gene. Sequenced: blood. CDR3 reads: CASSPARAAQQFF. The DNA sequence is TGTGCCAGCAGCCCAGCCCGGGCCGCTCAGCAGTTCTTC. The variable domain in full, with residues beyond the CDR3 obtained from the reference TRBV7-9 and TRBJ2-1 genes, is DTGVSQNPRHKITKRGQNVTFRCDPISEHNRLYWYRQTLGQGPEFLTYFQNEAQLEKSRLLSDRFSAERPKGSFSTLEIQRTEQGDSAMYLCASSPARAAQQFFGPGTRLTVL.